Described below is a single TCR beta chain sequence and its context. It lacks a known antigen. No much larger clone is present one base from it, and per-base qualities are unavailable. The cohort comprised approximately 30 patients with locally advanced or metastatic urothelial carcinoma treated at Memorial Sloan Kettering on a trial protocol. Peripheral blood mononuclear cells were collected pretreatment and during treatment, with between 1 and 8 total time points obtained per patient. The Qiagen DNeasy Blood extraction kit was used to purify genomic DNA from total PBMCs and tumor samples. PBMCs were collected pretreatment and during treatment, and were isolated and stored as previously described. Synthetic TCR analog templates were spiked into each PCR to estimate absolute template abundance from read counts. TCRbeta CDR3 regions were amplified from genomic DNA with bias-controlled V and J gene primers using the immunoSEQ assay. Rearranged TCRbeta segments were sequenced at approximately 20X coverage. From the authors' description of their analysis: Sequencing errors were corrected by clustering, and CDR3s were annotated against IMGT so that V, D and J genes could be assigned. Only productive TCRbeta rearrangements were used in downstream analyses, excluding out-of-frame or stop-codon sequences. Clonality was calculated as one minus the Shannon entropy normalized by the log of the number of unique productive sequences. Clones differing between time points or between blood and tumor were identified by Fisher's exact test with Benjamini-Hochberg correction at adjusted p below 0.01. The source is immuneACCESS, and TCRdb retained only in-frame sequences with V and J called. Part of the clones is not carried over; for the studies checked, unresolved V genes explain less than half of this, and the remainder is unexplained. Clone size and V and J calls were adopted from that table, with D and trimming inferred from the DNA. This sample holds roughly 74,000 clones; approximately 86% were observed only once. The top ten clones comprise 4.5% to 7% of the sample.

This entry is derived from a study of PD-L1 blockade in urothelial cancer (dated by TCRdb to about 2017). Some background on the complete study: All patients started therapy around 2014 and received atezolizumab 1,200 mg intravenously every 3 weeks. Durable clinical benefit meant progression-free survival longer than 6 months, and TCR features were also tested against progression-free and overall survival. Durable clinical benefit was achieved by nine patients and was not achieved by 20 patients. Blood samples gave median yields of approximately 130,000 T cells and more than 80,000 unique TCRs, along with a median clonality of around 0.08. In the same patients, whole exome sequencing and RNA sequencing of pretreatment tumors were performed in addition to TCR sequencing. Twenty-five of 29 patients were males with bladder-origin urothelial cancer, and about 65% of the roughly 30 reported a prior smoking history. Pretreatment blood TCR-seq was available for about 28 patients, at least one posttreatment blood collection was obtained for around 25 patients, and tumor TCR-seq was available for around 25 patients. The study, an exploratory multi-omic analysis, examined somatic, immune and clinical correlates of response to PD-L1 blockade with atezolizumab in urothelial cancer. An ECOG performance status of 0 or 1 was recorded for the patients, and 0 to 3 prior chemotherapy regimens had been received by the patients. Pretreatment tumor samples and matched peripheral blood, collected serially before and after atezolizumab treatment, underwent TCR sequencing. Blood samples were analyzed 3 weeks after the start of treatment (second dose) and 6 weeks after the start of treatment.

Its CDR3 holds 12 amino acids, cysteine through phenylalanine. Here the CDR3 DNA is all that survives: 36 bases in frame from base 1. The junction carries 8 bases between V and J, which are trimmed by 6 bases and 2 bases respectively. CDR1 is given as WNHNN and CDR2 as SYGVQD, both from the germline V gene (reference sequence). The research as a whole found: Patients with durable benefit showed greater expansion of tumor-associated TCR clones in peripheral blood 3 weeks after starting treatment (n = 22, p = 0.022). Improved progression-free and overall survival was found to be associated with pretreatment peripheral blood TCR clonality below the median. Because the sample size was small (n = 29) and many of the analyses were exploratory, the results are meant to be hypothesis-generating.

Sequencing was performed on PBMCs, taken around atezolizumab (anti-PD-L1) treatment. This TCR came from a woman aged 70-85 years with urothelial cancer. The sequence joins TRBV10-1 to TRBJ2-7, with TRBD1 as a weak D call on 6 bases. The DNA sequence is as follows: TGCGCCAGCAGCCGGGACACCTACGAGCAGTACTTC. It translates as CASSRDTYEQYF.